The 6 T cell receptor beta chains listed next were all sequenced from one sample in a study of T cells in localized non-small cell lung cancer. The protocol was immunoSEQ multiplex PCR, while the TCRdb copy is restricted to in-frame clones and leaves out a portion. The data hold around 30,000 clones, with over 80% observed a single time. The input for sequencing was peripheral blood, taken before any cancer treatment. Receptors were obtained from a male donor at least 60 years old with stage I lung adenocarcinoma.

The chain couples TRBV5-1 to TRBJ2-7; D remains unclear. Trimming took 0 bases from V and 1 from J, leaving 8 bases between them. The CDR3 is 14 amino acids. Germline V gene lookup returns CDR1 SGHRS and CDR2 YFSETQ. CDR3 residues: CASSLGADSYEQYF. The CDR3 coding sequence is TGCGCCAGCAGCTTGGGGGCAGATTCCTACGAGCAGTACTTC. The full variable domain, its missing parts supplied by reference TRBV5-1 and TRBJ2-7, is KAGVTQTPRYLIKTRGQQVTLSCSPISGHRSVSWYQQTPGQGLQFLFEYFSETQRNKGNFPGRFSGRQFSNSRSEMNVSTLELGDSALYLCASSLGADSYEQYFGPGTRLTVT.

V is TRBV11-2 and J is TRBJ2-5, with a weak D call TRBD2 (6 bases). CDR1 and CDR2 from the germline V gene are SGHAT and FQNNGV. V was clipped by 0 bases and J by 6 bases, with 14 bases between them. CDR3 size: 15 residues. The CDR3 bases are TGTGCCAGCAGCTTAGACGGTGGAGGGCTCAAGACCCAGTACTTC. Its translation is CASSLDGGGLKTQYF.

The chain carries TRBV15 and TRBJ2-5; no definite D call. The V end lost 0 bases, the J end lost 5 bases, and 10 bases lay between the germline ends. The CDR3 runs 14 residues. CDR1 is LNHNV, CDR2 YYDKDF, per germline (reference sequence). The CDR3 sequence: CATSRDLMMETQYF. The CDR3 DNA is TGTGCCACCAGCAGAGATCTGATGATGGAGACCCAGTACTTC.

The V and J genes are TRBV28 and TRBJ2-7; D is unresolved. V was cut by 2 bases and J by 1 base, with 15 bases left in between. The CDR3 is 16 residues long. Per germline, CDR1 MDHEN and CDR2 SYDVKM. CDR3 nucleotides: TGTGCCAGCAGTTTAAATACGGCAGAGCCATCCTACGAGCAGTACTTC. Its translation is CASSLNTAEPSYEQYF.

A single count supports this clone. The chain carries TRBV7-2 and TRBJ1-4; D remains ambiguous. The V gene's germline CDR1 is SGHTA and CDR2 FQGNSA. This CDR3 is 13 amino acids long. Trimming shortened V by 0 bases and J by 13 bases, and 12 bases separated the two germline ends. Here the CDR3 reads CASSLATDTGLFF. The CDR3 DNA reads TGTGCCAGCAGCTTAGCGACGGATACCGGACTGTTTTTT.

The chain couples TRBV4-2 to TRBJ1-1; D is unresolved. Germline V gene lookup returns CDR1 LGHNA and CDR2 YNFKEQ. The CDR3 runs 13 residues. Trimming removed 0 bases from V and 11 bases from J, with 13 bases in between. The CDR3 sequence: CASSQDVGPTAFF. Here the CDR3 DNA reads TGTGCCAGCAGCCAAGATGTTGGCCCTACGGCTTTCTTT.